This TCR beta chain was recorded in a study of blood T cell repertoires in COVID-19. Study as a whole: Acute-phase and convalescent COVID-19 samples originated in the United States, Italy and Spain. Nucleic acid was either cDNA or gDNA, and it came from T cells, B-cell-depleted T cells, or PBMCs.

This CDR3 region has 20 residues. Germline CDR1 and CDR2: ENHRY and SYGVKD. Germline trimming cut 0 bases from V and 1 base from J; bases unmatched to any gene: 7. As originally analysed: Amplified reference gene primers provided the basis for estimating nucleated cell counts. The data were produced by immunoSEQ multiplex PCR, yet TCRdb's version contains in-frame clones alone and is incomplete. V and J calls and clone size come straight from that table; D and trimming were deduced from the DNA. The sample yields approximately 76,000 clones, approximately 86% seen once. The specimen sequenced was peripheral blood. This receptor was obtained from a woman aged 55-69 years with acute or convalescent COVID-19. The rearrangement joins TRBV10-3 to TRBJ2-3; 16 nucleotides agree with TRBD2. CDR3 sequence reads: CAISESTGLAGGPGTDTQYF. Here the CDR3 DNA reads TGTGCCATCAGTGAGTCGACGGGACTAGCGGGAGGGCCGGGCACAGATACGCAGTATTTT.